These 19 T cell receptor beta chains came from one sample sequenced in a study of OX40 agonist ivuxolimab in advanced cancers. TCRdb keeps only in-frame clones here, not all; method: immunoSEQ multiplex PCR. The sample lists about 53,000 clones, roughly 84% seen once, with approximately 13% in the top ten. Sequenced here: CD4+ or CD8+ T cells sorted from blood, sampled in a trial of the OX40 agonist ivuxolimab. The receptors shown here come from an adult with an advanced solid tumor such as melanoma, head and neck, liver or kidney cancer.

The chain uses TRBV27 and TRBJ2-7, with TRBD1 as a possible D gene (6 bases). V was cut by 5 bases and J by 6 bases, with 23 bases left in between. This CDR3 spans 16 amino acids. In germline, CDR1 is MNHEY, CDR2 SMNVEV (reference sequence). In nucleotides, the CDR3 is TGTGCCAGCAGTGCTCCAACAGTACAGGGTAGGTCCGAGCAGTACTTC. It yields the protein CASSAPTVQGRSEQYF.

This clone was recorded once. The chain couples TRBV6-5 to TRBJ1-2; possibly TRBD1 for D (6 bases). V was shortened by 6 bases and J by 7 bases, with 15 bases between the two germline ends. CDR1 and CDR2 from the germline V gene are MNHEY and SVGAGI. The CDR3 has 13 residues. CDR3 loop: CASSPTGLGGYTF. CDR3 DNA sequence: TGTGCCAGCAGCCCCACAGGGCTCGGTGGCTACACCTTC.

The rearrangement joins TRBV30 to TRBJ1-5; D uncertain. Trimming removed 3 bases from V and 2 bases from J, with 5 bases in between. CDR3 length: 12 amino acids. Germline assignment: CDR1 GTSNPN and CDR2 SVGIG (reference sequence). Here the CDR3 DNA reads TGTGCCTGGAGCGATGGCAATCAGCCCCAGCATTTT. Amino acids: CAWSDGNQPQHF. Looking up the rest from reference TRBV30 and TRBJ1-5 gives the full variable domain: SQTIHQWPATLVQPVGSPLSLECTVEGTSNPNLYWYRQAAGRGLQLLFYSVGIGQISSEVPQNLSASRPQDRQFILSSKKLLLSDSGFYLCAWSDGNQPQHFGDGTRLSIL.

The count of this clone is one. The V call is TRBV7-6, the J call TRBJ2-2; D might be TRBD2 (5 bases). Germline V gene sequence: CDR1 SGHVS, CDR2 FNYEAQ. This CDR3 contains 14 residues. V dropped 1 base and J dropped 6 bases, with 9 bases sitting between them. The CDR3 region has the DNA TGTGCCAGCAGCTTAGGGAGGACCGCCGGGGAGCTGTTTTTT. The encoded protein is CASSLGRTAGELFF.

The chain carries TRBV5-1 and TRBJ1-4; the D gene is possibly TRBD1 (5 bases). V lost 4 bases and J 5 bases, leaving 24 bases between the germline ends. Germline V gives CDR1 SGHRS, CDR2 YFSETQ. CDR3 length: 18 residues. DNA for the CDR3: TGCGCCAGCAGCCTTGGCGTGCAGGGCCTAGGGAGGAATGAAAAACTGTTTTTT. This encodes CASSLGVQGLGRNEKLFF.

V is TRBV9 and J is TRBJ2-7, with 8 bases that match TRBD2. There are 14 residues in the CDR3. V shed 4 bases and J 2 bases; nucleotides not matched to a gene: 5. Germline loops: CDR1 SGDLS, CDR2 YYNGEE. The CDR3 DNA reads TGTGCCAGCAGCCGTACGGGAGGGCCCTACGAGCAGTACTTC. Translated: CASSRTGGPYEQYF. Full variable domain (missing parts from reference TRBV9 and TRBJ2-7): DSGVTQTPKHLITATGQRVTLRCSPRSGDLSVYWYQQSLDQGLQFLIQYYNGEERAKGNILERFSAQQFPDLHSELNLSSLELGDSALYFCASSRTGGPYEQYFGPGTRLTVT.

V and J are TRBV19 and TRBJ2-7, with 9 bases matching TRBD2. The germline CDR1 and CDR2 sequences are LNHDA and SQIVND (reference sequence). Unmatched junction bases numbered 5, after V lost 5 bases and J lost 3 bases. This CDR3 is 14 amino acids long. CDR3 nucleotide sequence: TGTGCCAGTAGTCCTCTACTAGCGGGCTACGAGCAGTACTTC. Its translation: CASSPLLAGYEQYF.

This clone was counted a single time. This chain uses TRBV28 with TRBJ1-1; D may be TRBD1 (6 bases). CDR1 is MDHEN, CDR2 SYDVKM, per germline. Trimming took off 4 bases at V and 5 bases at J, with 20 bases between the two ends. The CDR3 is 16 amino acids. CDR3 DNA: TGTGCCAGCAGTTCCTTATCTGGGGGGGCGAGGACTGAAGCTTTCTTT. Protein: CASSSLSGGARTEAFF.

V and J are TRBV30 and TRBJ2-1; 12 positions agree with TRBD2. Per germline, CDR1 GTSNPN and CDR2 SVGIG (reference sequence). Trimming took 5 bases from V and 0 from J; bases not matched to a gene: 14. The CDR3 covers 19 residues. The CDR3 DNA reads TGTGCCTGGGGATCAAAGGGACTAGCGGGCCAAAGCTCCTACAATGAGCAGTTCTTC. Translation: CAWGSKGLAGQSSYNEQFF. The full variable domain, rest sourced from reference TRBV30 and TRBJ2-1, is SQTIHQWPATLVQPVGSPLSLECTVEGTSNPNLYWYRQAAGRGLQLLFYSVGIGQISSEVPQNLSASRPQDRQFILSSKKLLLSDSGFYLCAWGSKGLAGQSSYNEQFFGPGTRLTVL.

V gene TRBV2 combines with J gene TRBJ1-5; D is ambiguous. CDR3 length equals 14 residues. Looked up from germline, CDR1 is SNHLY and CDR2 is FYNNEI. V lost 2 bases to trimming and J lost 4 bases, with 9 bases between them. The CDR3 sequence: CASSEFLGNQPQHF. CDR3 sequence (DNA): TGTGCCAGCAGTGAATTTCTGGGGAATCAGCCCCAGCATTTT.

The chain uses TRBV7-9 and TRBJ2-6; TRBD1 matches at 8 bases. Trimming at V came to 5 bases and at J to 0 bases, leaving 6 bases not matched to a gene. CDR1 and CDR2 (germline): SEHNR, FQNEAQ (reference sequence). The CDR3 sequence is 17 residues long. CDR3 in DNA: TGTGCCAGCAGCGACAGGGGTCCTAGCTCTGGGGCCAACGTCCTGACTTTC. It is translated as CASSDRGPSSGANVLTF.

V gene TRBV6-1 combines with J gene TRBJ2-1; 8 bases fit TRBD2. Per the germline V gene, CDR1 is MNHNS and CDR2 is SASEGT. V shed 7 bases, J shed 3 bases, and the junction held 14 bases outside the gene matches. CDR3 size: 17 residues. CDR3 loop: CASIEIAGRSGYNEQFF. As DNA, the CDR3 is TGTGCCAGCATTGAGATAGCGGGAAGATCGGGCTACAATGAGCAGTTCTTC.

V and J are TRBV5-4 and TRBJ2-3, with 9 bases identical to TRBD2. This CDR3 has 16 residues. With V trimmed by 4 bases and J by 3 bases, 9 bases remained unmatched. From germline, CDR1 is SGHNT and CDR2 YYREEE (reference sequence). The DNA for the CDR3 is TGTGCCAGCAGCCCAGTAGCGGGAGAGGTGACAGATACGCAGTATTTT. Amino acid sequence: CASSPVAGEVTDTQYF.

In this sample, this clone turned up a few times. V usage is TRBV28 and J usage is TRBJ2-2; TRBD2 matches at 16 bases. The CDR3 has 16 residues. Per the germline V gene, CDR1 is MDHEN and CDR2 is SYDVKM. The J segment lost 6 bases and the V segment lost 5 bases, leaving 3 bases of the junction unmatched. The CDR3 loop reads CASSPGTSGRAGELFF. The DNA for the CDR3 is TGTGCCAGCAGTCCCGGGACTAGCGGGAGGGCCGGGGAGCTGTTTTTT.

V usage is TRBV7-9 and J usage is TRBJ2-1; D may be TRBD2 (6 bases). The V gene lost 1 base and the J gene lost 3 bases, with 10 bases spanning the gap. Germline V CDR1 and CDR2: SEHNR, FQNEAQ (reference sequence). The CDR3 runs to 15 residues. CDR3 in DNA: TGTGCCAGCAGCTTAGTTTTCGGGAGCTACAATGAGCAGTTCTTC. This gives the protein CASSLVFGSYNEQFF. Full variable domain (rest looked up from reference TRBV7-9 and TRBJ2-1): DTGVSQNPRHKITKRGQNVTFRCDPISEHNRLYWYRQTLGQGPEFLTYFQNEAQLEKSRLLSDRFSAERPKGSFSTLEIQRTEQGDSAMYLCASSLVFGSYNEQFFGPGTRLTVL.

This clone was counted a few times. The V call is TRBV4-1, the J call TRBJ2-1; 11 bases line up with TRBD2. This CDR3 contains 15 residues. Losses at the gene ends were 2 bases for V and 8 bases for J; bases not matched to a gene: 5. Per germline, CDR1 MGHRA and CDR2 YSYEKL. The chain's CDR3 is CASSQLAGGFDEQFF. The CDR3 bases are TGCGCCAGCAGCCAATTAGCGGGAGGGTTCGATGAGCAGTTCTTC.

The V and J genes are TRBV5-1 and TRBJ1-3; a possible D gene is TRBD1 (6 bases). Between the trimmed V and J ends, which lost 0 bases and 0 bases, there was a span of 16 bases. The CDR3 consists of 18 residues. CDR1 SGHRS and CDR2 YFSETQ come from the germline V gene. In DNA, the CDR3 is TGCGCCAGCAGCTTGGCCCCCGGGACAAGGAACTCTGGAAACACCATATATTTT. It encodes CASSLAPGTRNSGNTIYF.

This clone is a singleton in its sample. The chain links TRBV7-9 to TRBJ1-4, with D perhaps TRBD1 (6 bases). There are 14 residues in the CDR3. The germline V gene has CDR1 SEHNR and CDR2 FQNEAQ (reference sequence). The V and J ends lost 5 bases and 7 bases respectively, with 14 bases between them. The CDR3, as DNA: TGTGCCAGCAGCATCGCAGGGGATACTGAAAAACTGTTTTTT. This gives the protein CASSIAGDTEKLFF. Using reference TRBV7-9 and TRBJ1-4 for the parts outside the CDR3, the full variable domain is DTGVSQNPRHKITKRGQNVTFRCDPISEHNRLYWYRQTLGQGPEFLTYFQNEAQLEKSRLLSDRFSAERPKGSFSTLEIQRTEQGDSAMYLCASSIAGDTEKLFFGSGTQLSVL.

J is TRBJ1-1 and V is TRBV6-5; TRBD1 agrees at 7 bases. This CDR3 contains 14 residues. The germline gives CDR1 MNHEY, CDR2 SVGAGI. V lost 8 bases, J lost 6 bases, and 12 bases stayed unmatched. The DNA for the CDR3 is TGTGCCAGCGGAAGACAGGGTGGGGCCTCTGAAGCTTTCTTT. Encoded protein: CASGRQGGASEAFF.